Following are 21 T cell receptor beta chains from one sample sequenced in a study of blood T cell repertoires in COVID-19. The data were produced by immunoSEQ multiplex PCR, yet TCRdb's version contains in-frame clones alone and is incomplete. The sample shows a few hundred thousand clones, around 84% of them seen only once. The material sequenced was peripheral blood. These receptors all stem from a man between 35 and 55 years old who had recovered from COVID-19.

This chain connects TRBV19 to TRBJ1-2, with unresolved D. CDR3 length equals 13 residues. The germline CDR1 and CDR2 sequences are LNHDA and SQIVND (reference sequence). Trimming shortened V by 3 bases and J by 3 bases, and 8 bases separated the two germline ends. CDR3 loop: CASSIAGYYGYTF. The CDR3 DNA sequence: TGTGCCAGTAGTATCGCGGGCTACTATGGCTACACCTTC.

The chain uses TRBV6-5 and TRBJ2-3; 7 bases match TRBD1. V shed 2 bases and J 5 bases; nucleotides not matched to a gene: 7. Germline V gene lookup returns CDR1 MNHEY and CDR2 SVGAGI. The length of the CDR3 is 15 residues. The CDR3 loop is CASSYGDRELDTQYF. CDR3 DNA sequence: TGTGCCAGCAGTTACGGTGACAGGGAATTAGATACGCAGTATTTT.

The CDR3, as DNA: TGTGCCAGCAGCTTGGCACGAGTGACTAAAGAGACCCAGTACTTC. This encodes CASSLARVTKETQYF. The chain links TRBV5-6 to TRBJ2-5, with D possibly matching TRBD2 (5 bases). Germline V gene data show CDR1 as SGHDT and CDR2 as YYEEEE. Trimming shortened V by 0 bases and J by 3 bases, and 12 bases separated the two germline ends. The CDR3 has 15 residues.

This clone was seen a handful of times. The genes are TRBV7-9 and TRBJ2-1, with 9 bases that match TRBD2. CDR1 and CDR2 from the germline V gene are SEHNR and FQNEAQ (reference sequence). The CDR3 is 17 amino acids. The V segment lost 4 bases and the J segment 6 bases; nucleotides outside the gene matches: 13. The CDR3 protein is CASSSITGLALSNEQFF. CDR3 coding DNA: TGTGCCAGCAGCTCCATAACTGGACTAGCGCTAAGCAATGAGCAGTTCTTC.

The V gene is TRBV20-1, the J gene TRBJ1-2; weak D call: TRBD1 (6 bases). The CDR3 is 10 residues long. The germline V gene encodes CDR1 DFQATT and CDR2 SNEGSKA (reference sequence). The V gene lost 6 bases and the J gene lost 8 bases, with 10 bases spanning the gap. Here the CDR3 DNA reads TGCAGTGCCCCAGGGGTCGGCTACACCTTC. The encoded protein is CSAPGVGYTF.

The chain uses TRBV30 and TRBJ1-4, with D maybe TRBD1 (6 bases). CDR3 length equals 15 residues. V was shortened by 8 bases and J by 7 bases, with 23 bases between the two germline ends. Germline V gives CDR1 GTSNPN, CDR2 SVGIG (reference sequence). As DNA, the CDR3 is TGTGCCGTGGTGGGCGCCGGGGGGCAAGGTGAAAAACTGTTTTTT. Amino acid sequence: CAVVGAGGQGEKLFF.

The V call is TRBV12-3 or TRBV12-4, the J call TRBJ1-1; the D gene is possibly TRBD1 (5 bases). CDR3 length equals 13 residues. V was shortened by 3 bases and J by 3 bases, with 8 bases between the two germline ends. The CDR3 here is CASSLTVDTEAFF. The CDR3 nucleotides read TGTGCCAGCAGTTTGACAGTGGACACTGAAGCTTTCTTT.

This chain links TRBV21-1 with TRBJ2-1; the table's D gene call, TRBD2, was not cross checked with the DNA. TRBV21-1 is described as a pseudogene. This CDR3 spans 15 amino acids. As DNA, the CDR3 is TGTGCCAGCAGCAGCGGGGAGGGCCTAATGAATGAGCAGTTCTTC. It is translated as CASSSGEGLMNEQFF.

The chain couples TRBV19 to TRBJ1-1; D gene unclear. The V end was cut by 2 bases, the J end by 4 bases, with 11 bases between. The CDR3 consists of 14 residues. Germline assignment: CDR1 LNHDA and CDR2 SQIVND (reference sequence). The CDR3 loop reads CASSISGVGTEAFF. CDR3 DNA: TGTGCCAGTAGTATATCAGGCGTGGGCACTGAAGCTTTCTTT.

V is TRBV4-1 and J is TRBJ1-6; D ambiguous. This CDR3 has 13 amino acids. In germline, CDR1 is MGHRA, CDR2 YSYEKL. Trimming removed 0 bases at V and 10 bases at J, with 7 bases between. This CDR3 reads CASSQDELSPLHF. The CDR3 DNA sequence: TGCGCCAGCAGCCAAGATGAACTCTCACCCCTCCACTTT.

The rearrangement uses TRBV9 and TRBJ2-7; 7 bases are a match to TRBD1. Per the germline V gene, CDR1 is SGDLS and CDR2 is YYNGEE. The CDR3 length is 14 residues. V dropped 3 bases and J dropped 1; count of bases not matched to a gene: 4. Here the CDR3 reads CASSAGTVSYEQYF. In DNA form, the CDR3 reads TGTGCCAGCAGCGCCGGGACAGTTTCCTACGAGCAGTACTTC.

This chain connects TRBV10-1 to TRBJ2-1; 10 positions agree with TRBD2. V was pared by 2 bases and J by 2 bases, with 6 bases of the junction left unmatched. The CDR3 loop spans 17 amino acids. Germline values: CDR1 WNHNN, CDR2 SYGVQD (reference sequence). Here the CDR3 reads CASSEASGSGAYNEQFF. CDR3 in DNA: TGCGCCAGCAGTGAGGCTAGCGGGAGTGGAGCCTACAATGAGCAGTTCTTC.

The chain links TRBV3-1 (or the pseudogene TRBV3-2) to TRBJ2-5; 10 bases match TRBD2. Germline V gene sequence: CDR1 LGHDT, CDR2 YNNKEL (reference sequence). V lost 1 base, J lost 1 base, and 12 bases stayed unmatched. The CDR3 spans 19 residues. The CDR3 nucleotides are TGTGCCAGCAGCCAAGTCGCTAGCGGGGGAAGGTTGGCCCAAGAGACCCAGTACTTC. This encodes CASSQVASGGRLAQETQYF.

Notes on this clone: Just one base apart from a much larger clone, this may be a read error. The rearrangement uses TRBV12-3 or TRBV12-4 and TRBJ2-7, with D possibly being TRBD1 (5 bases). The CDR3 spans 13 residues. Trimming removed 4 bases from V and 1 base from J, with 8 bases in between. The CDR3 loop reads CASSYDSSYEQYF. The CDR3 nucleotides read TGTGCCAGCAGTTACGACAGTTCCTACGAGCAGTACTTC.

The genes are TRBV10-3 and TRBJ2-4, with 7 bases matching TRBD2. The germline CDR1 and CDR2 sequences are ENHRY and SYGVKD. The CDR3 loop spans 16 amino acids. Trimming removed 0 bases from V and 6 bases from J; junction bases left unmatched: 8. The DNA for the CDR3 is TGTGCCATCAGTGAGTCGACTGCGGGAGCGTTAAACATTCAGTACTTC. Translating gives CAISESTAGALNIQYF.

This chain joins TRBV18 and TRBJ2-7, with 7 nucleotides matching TRBD1. This CDR3 region has 12 residues. CDR1 and CDR2 (germline): KGHSH, LQKENI. V was clipped by 3 bases and J by 6 bases; unmatched bases: 2. This CDR3 is CASSPTGPEQYF. The CDR3 DNA is TGTGCCAGCTCACCGACAGGGCCCGAGCAGTACTTC.

The chain couples TRBV6-6 to TRBJ1-6; D unclear. Germline V gene sequence: CDR1 MNHNY, CDR2 SVGAGI (reference sequence). The CDR3 runs 13 residues. V was shortened by 6 bases and J by 8 bases, with 11 bases between the two germline ends. The CDR3 loop is CASSGSTDSPLHF. CDR3 DNA sequence: TGTGCCAGCAGCGGGTCGACGGATTCACCCCTCCACTTT.

The chain carries TRBV4-3 and TRBJ2-5; TRBD2 might be the D (5 bases). This CDR3 has 17 amino acids. V was cut by 0 bases and J by 1 base, with 15 bases left in between. Germline CDR1 LGHNA, CDR2 YSLEER. DNA of the CDR3: TGCGCCAGCAGCCAAGAACTGACGCGGGCTGGCCAAGAGACCCAGTACTTC. It yields the protein CASSQELTRAGQETQYF.

The chain carries TRBV4-1 and TRBJ2-7, with 7 bases identical to TRBD1. J lost 0 bases, V lost 3 bases, and 8 bases had no gene match. Germline V gives CDR1 MGHRA, CDR2 YSYEKL. This CDR3 spans 16 amino acids. CDR3 DNA sequence: TGCGCCAGCAGCCAGGCACAGGGGACGATCTCCTACGAGCAGTACTTC. Protein sequence: CASSQAQGTISYEQYF.

The rearrangement uses TRBV18 and TRBJ1-1; weak D call: TRBD1 (6 bases). Trimming stripped 2 bases from V and 3 bases from J, with 13 bases between. CDR1 is KGHSH and CDR2 is LQKENI in the germline V gene. CDR3 length: 15 residues. CDR3 bases: TGTGCCAGCTCACCATCGCAGGGGTTGTACACTGAAGCTTTCTTT. This translates into CASSPSQGLYTEAFF. The full variable domain, its missing parts supplied by reference TRBV18 and TRBJ1-1, is NAGVMQNPRHLVRRRGQEARLRCSPMKGHSHVYWYRQLPEEGLKFMVYLQKENIIDESGMPKERFSAEFPKEGPSILRIQQVVRGDSAAYFCASSPSQGLYTEAFFGQGTRLTVV.

This clone is a singleton in its sample. The gene calls are TRBV20-1 and TRBJ1-2, with a possible D match to TRBD1 (5 bases). V lost 3 bases to trimming and J lost 5 bases, with 16 bases between them. Germline CDR1 DFQATT, CDR2 SNEGSKA (reference sequence). The CDR3 runs 14 residues. The CDR3 loop is CSASRAGRWYGYTF. The CDR3 nucleotides are TGCAGTGCTAGTCGAGCAGGGCGATGGTATGGCTACACCTTC.